This T cell receptor (beta chain) was recovered during a study of cytomegalovirus exposure and HLA in healthy donors. Overall study findings and caveats: The listing of roughly 160 TCR beta chains classed them as cytomegalovirus-associated. Accurate predictions that matched the HLA-A and HLA-B alleles of most subjects were reportedly made from TCR beta sequences. Roughly even sequencing depth across donors was the assumption behind the presence/absence analyses.

V shed 4 bases, J shed 6 bases, and the junction held 5 bases outside the gene matches. There are 15 residues in the CDR3. Germline lookup yields CDR1 LGHNA and CDR2 YSLEER. Primers included in the PCR were 60 Vbeta and 13 Jbeta primers. The data were produced by immunoSEQ multiplex PCR, yet TCRdb's version contains in-frame clones alone and is incomplete. The sample has 90,000 to 130,000 clones, 70% seen once; the top ten hold around 8.2%. Only a few counts were recorded for this clone. No antigen is known for it. The sample was PBMCs. V is TRBV4-3 and J is TRBJ2-1; 11 bases are shared with TRBD2. This TCR came from a man aged 30-40 years in good health and CMV-seropositive. CDR3: CASSRGLAATNEQFF. CDR3 DNA: TGCGCCAGCAGCCGGGGACTAGCGGCGACCAATGAGCAGTTCTTC.